This TCR beta chain was captured in a study of T cell clones after liver transplantation. Background on the study: TCRbeta sequencing after a pre-transplant mixed lymphocyte reaction identified graft-donor-reactive clones, later tracked in post-transplant blood. Until 12-24 months post-transplant, subjects got standard immunosuppression and no induction.

About this clone itself: Its matching antigen is unknown.

V gave up 2 bases and J gave up 4 bases; unmatched junction bases: 6. The CDR3 runs 16 residues. Germline assignment: CDR1 MNHEY and CDR2 SMNVEV (reference sequence). TCRdb's table, derived via immunoSEQ multiplex PCR, lists solely in-frame clones and lacks some. The sample holds tens of thousands of clones, around 84% seen once. Study results and caveats: In most of the 8 subjects, circulating graft-donor-reactive CD4 TCRbeta sequences fell significantly after transplant.

The specimen was CD4+ T cells from blood, collected 48 months after liver transplant. This TCR was sampled from a human patient who received a liver transplant. The graft donor may have given rise to some T cells. The rearrangement uses TRBV27 and TRBJ2-3; 10 bases are a match to TRBD2. The CDR3 reads CASSLGAGGLSDTQYF. The DNA of the CDR3 is TGTGCCAGCAGTTTAGGAGCGGGGGGGCTTTCAGATACGCAGTATTTT.